This TCR beta chain was retrieved from a study of cytomegalovirus exposure and HLA in healthy donors. For the study at large: T cells numbering about 179 million yielded around 120 million unique TCR beta sequences in an earlier analysis. About 85 million unique TCRs from HLA-typed donors were held in an early release of data.

Notes on the study in general: TCR beta V- and J-gene trimming, according to a later analysis, was linked to a missense DCLRE1C variant.

Germline CDR1 is MNHEY and CDR2 is SMNVEV (reference sequence). The CDR3 totals 20 residues. The V segment lost 5 bases and the J segment 1 base; nucleotides outside the gene matches: 18. 60 Vbeta and 13 Jbeta primers were used in PCR. TCRdb's copy holds only in-frame clones and misses some; the assay was immunoSEQ multiplex PCR. Here the sample spans approximately 200,000 clones, 60% to 85% being singletons. In this sample, this clone turned up once. No antigen is known for it. The rearrangement joins TRBV27 to TRBJ2-2; 8 bases map to TRBD1. This TCR was recovered from a girl under 18 in good health and CMV-seropositive. The specimen sequenced was PBMCs. The CDR3 DNA reads TGTGCCAGCAGTACCCGGACGCCCCACAGGGGGATGAAGAACACCGGGGAGCTGTTTTTT. Translating gives CASSTRTPHRGMKNTGELFF.